This T cell receptor (beta chain) was captured by sequencing in a study of monozygotic twins with inflammatory bowel disease. The study, taken as a whole, reports: Healthy co-twins showed greater TCRbeta diversity (inverse Simpson) than IBD patients. Patients got different immunosuppressive treatments, which may have made their repertoires more variable.

A note on this clonotype: Antigen unknown.

Total RNA, at about 3,800 ng, went into every TCR library. TCRdb derives one entry per CDR3 protein from the 5' RACE reads, leaving out DNA. Seen in this sample are approximately 400,000 distinct CDR3 sequences; the ten most common clones hold less than 2.5%. The length of the CDR3 is 15 residues. Germline values: CDR1 LGHNA, CDR2 YNFKEQ. This sequence was found in a human donor with ulcerative colitis or Crohn's disease, or a healthy co-twin of an affected twin (not recorded which). The rearrangement links TRBV4-2 to TRBJ1-1. Sequencing used blood. The chain's CDR3 is CASSQEWRMNTEAFF.